This entry lists 27 T cell receptor beta chains sequenced from one sample in a study of T cell repertoires in cytomegalovirus infection. TCRdb reanalysed the reads using MiXCR and keeps one entry per CDR3 protein. The repertoire holds 450,000 to 550,000 distinct CDR3 sequences, with approximately 15% as singletons. Source material: CD8+ T cells from PBMCs. These receptors were taken from a human donor in good health (CMV status not recorded). Some clones in this sample may be carry-over from other donors' samples.

This clonotype came up many times. The J gene is TRBJ1-1, the V gene TRBV15; D gene uncertain. The CDR3 sequence is 12 residues long. Germline V gene lookup returns CDR1 LNHNV and CDR2 YYDKDF (reference sequence). The V end lost 8 bases, the J end lost 0 bases, and 7 bases lay between the germline ends. The CDR3 nucleotides read TGTGCCACCGGCGGGATGAACACTGAAGCTTTCTTT. Translation: CATGGMNTEAFF. The full variable domain, completed using reference TRBV15 and TRBJ1-1, is DAMVIQNPRYQVTQFGKPVTLSCSQTLNHNVMYWYQQKSSQAPKLLFHYYDKDFNNEADTPDNFQSRRPNTSFCFLDIRSPGLGDTAMYLCATGGMNTEAFFGQGTRLTVV.

This clonotype was seen many times. The V call is TRBV29-1, the J call TRBJ2-6; the D gene could be TRBD1 or TRBD2 (5 bases each). Germline-derived CDR1 and CDR2 are SQVTM and ANQGSEA. V lost 0 bases, J lost 0 bases, and 12 bases lay in between. CDR3 length equals 17 residues. The CDR3 DNA is TGCAGCGTTGAAGAGGCCGGGGACCGCTCTGGGGCCAACGTCCTGACTTTC. Translated, it gives CSVEEAGDRSGANVLTF.

This clonotype came up once. Being one base from a much bigger clone, this may be a read error. This chain uses TRBV12-3 or TRBV12-4 with TRBJ1-3; D unresolved. This CDR3 region has 13 residues. CDR3 region: CASSFDSGDTIYF. For the CDR3, the DNA is TGTGCCAGCAGTTTTGACTCTGGAGACACCATATATTTT.

This clonotype was seen more than once but under ten times. The chain is built from TRBV29-1 and TRBJ1-5; D call uncertain. V lost 4 bases, J lost 0 bases, and 7 bases lay in between. Looked up from germline, CDR1 is SQVTM and CDR2 is ANQGSEA. The CDR3 loop spans 13 amino acids. CDR3 region: CSVGPGSNQPQHF. CDR3 in DNA: TGCAGCGTTGGGCCAGGTAGCAATCAGCCCCAGCATTTT. Complete variable domain (other parts from reference TRBV29-1 and TRBJ1-5): SAVISQKPSRDICQRGTSLTIQCQVDSQVTMMFWYRQQPGQSLTLIATANQGSEATYESGFVIDKFPISRPNLTFSTLTVSNMSPEDSSIYLCSVGPGSNQPQHFGDGTRLSIL.

This clonotype was recorded at least ten times. The chain is built from TRBV6-1 and TRBJ2-1, with 7 bases matching TRBD2. Trimming removed 6 bases from V and 0 bases from J; junction bases left unmatched: 5. CDR3 length: 15 residues. Germline V gives CDR1 MNHNS, CDR2 SASEGT. CDR3 nucleotide sequence: TGTGCCAGCAGGGAACTAGCGAACTCCTACAATGAGCAGTTCTTC. Residues: CASRELANSYNEQFF.

This clonotype has more than one count but fewer than ten. This chain connects TRBV27 to TRBJ1-6; D uncertain. The V gene lost 5 bases and the J gene lost 8 bases, with 22 bases spanning the gap. The CDR3 runs 17 residues. Per germline, CDR1 MNHEY and CDR2 SMNVEV (reference sequence). CDR3 sequence reads: CASSPDFSAQRYSPLHF. The CDR3 DNA follows: TGTGCCAGCAGTCCCGACTTTTCGGCCCAGCGGTATTCACCCCTCCACTTT.

The chain uses TRBV27 and TRBJ2-7; 10 bases match TRBD1. Germline CDR1 is MNHEY and CDR2 is SMNVEV (reference sequence). V dropped 5 bases and J dropped 5; count of bases not matched to a gene: 15. This CDR3 comprises 17 residues. CDR3 region: CASSRYFSGTGVDEQYF. The DNA for the CDR3 is TGTGCCAGCAGTCGGTACTTCTCCGGGACAGGGGTCGACGAGCAGTACTTC.

Many counts were recorded for this clonotype. V and J are TRBV7-8 and TRBJ2-1, with a possible D match to TRBD1 (6 bases). V gave up 2 bases and J gave up 9 bases, with 14 bases separating them. The length of the CDR3 is 14 residues. CDR1 is SGHVS, CDR2 FQNEAQ, per germline. CDR3 coding DNA: TGTGCCAGCAGCTTATATCAGGGGAAGGGTGAGCAGTTCTTC. It encodes CASSLYQGKGEQFF.

Ten or more counts support this clonotype. The genes are TRBV12-5 and TRBJ2-1; either TRBD1 or TRBD2 may fit D (5 bases each). This CDR3 contains 14 residues. Germline CDR1 and CDR2: LGHNT and FRNRAP. V dropped 2 bases and J dropped 7 bases, with 12 bases sitting between them. The CDR3 here is CASGLKGTDNEQFF. DNA for the CDR3: TGTGCTAGTGGTTTGAAGGGGACGGATAATGAGCAGTTCTTC.

This clonotype came up a few times. V gene TRBV29-1 combines with J gene TRBJ1-1; 8 bases are a match to TRBD1. CDR3 length: 13 amino acids. V gave up 5 bases and J gave up 6 bases; unmatched junction bases: 8. The germline gives CDR1 SQVTM, CDR2 ANQGSEA. In DNA form, the CDR3 reads TGCAGCGTTTTCGACAGGGGAGTCCCTGAAGCTTTCTTT. It specifies CSVFDRGVPEAFF.

This clonotype was seen once. The chain is built from TRBV2 and TRBJ2-7; TRBD2 might be the D (5 bases). This CDR3 has 16 residues. V was clipped by 9 bases and J by 3 bases, with 24 bases between them. CDR1 is SNHLY and CDR2 is FYNNEI in the germline V gene. CDR3 region: CARSGGSGEVRYEQYF. CDR3 DNA sequence: TGTGCCAGAAGCGGAGGTTCAGGAGAAGTTCGCTACGAGCAGTACTTC. The full variable domain, rest sourced from reference TRBV2 and TRBJ2-7, is EPEVTQTPSHQVTQMGQEVILRCVPISNHLYFYWYRQILGQKVEFLVSFYNNEISEKSEIFDDQFSVERPDGSNFTLKIRSTKLEDSAMYFCARSGGSGEVRYEQYFGPGTRLTVT.

The genes are TRBV15 and TRBJ2-4, with no clear D. This CDR3 region has 14 residues. The V and J ends lost 6 bases and 9 bases respectively, with 18 bases between them. The germline V gene encodes CDR1 LNHNV and CDR2 YYDKDF (reference sequence). The CDR3 spells CATSRPGSLSIQYF. The CDR3 DNA reads as TGTGCCACCAGTCGTCCCGGGTCCCTGAGCATTCAGTACTTC.

The chain carries TRBV7-3 and TRBJ2-1, with D hard to call. Per the germline V gene, CDR1 is SGHTA and CDR2 is FQGTGA. This CDR3 has 13 residues. V lost 5 bases and J 4 bases, leaving 9 bases between the germline ends. CDR3: CASSPTEYNEQFF. As DNA, the CDR3 is TGTGCCAGCAGCCCGACGGAGTACAATGAGCAGTTCTTC. The whole variable domain, remainder taken from reference TRBV7-3 and TRBJ2-1, is GAGVSQTPSNKVTEKGKYVELRCDPISGHTALYWYRQSLGQGPEFLIYFQGTGAADDSGLPNDRFFAVRPEGSVSTLKIQRTERGDSAVYLCASSPTEYNEQFFGPGTRLTVL.

This clonotype was detected only a few times. This sequence joins TRBV6-5 and TRBJ2-7, with D perhaps matching TRBD2 (5 bases). V lost 5 bases, J lost 1 base, and 18 bases lay in between. Germline V gene lookup returns CDR1 MNHEY and CDR2 SVGAGI. The CDR3 consists of 16 residues. CDR3 in DNA: TGTGCCAGCAGTCTACGGATCACTGCGGGTTCCTACGAGCAGTACTTC. The encoded protein is CASSLRITAGSYEQYF.

A few counts support this clonotype. The chain combines TRBV4-2 with TRBJ2-3; 11 bases are a match to TRBD1. The CDR3 consists of 15 residues. CDR1 and CDR2 from the germline V gene are LGHNA and YNFKEQ. V was clipped by 4 bases and J by 11 bases; unmatched bases: 11. The CDR3 sequence is CASSLGQGAYREQYF. In DNA form, the CDR3 reads TGTGCCAGCAGCCTAGGACAGGGGGCTTATCGAGAGCAGTATTTT.

The chain carries TRBV28 and TRBJ2-3, with 9 bases fitting TRBD2. The CDR3 has 15 residues. Trimming at V came to 3 bases and at J to 2 bases, leaving 3 bases not matched to a gene. CDR1 is MDHEN, CDR2 SYDVKM, per germline. The CDR3 is CASSLASGATDTQYF. The CDR3, as DNA: TGTGCCAGCAGTTTGGCTAGCGGGGCCACAGATACGCAGTATTTT.

The chain combines TRBV19 with TRBJ1-2; D is uncertain. Germline lookup yields CDR1 LNHDA and CDR2 SQIVND (reference sequence). The ends were cut back, 8 bases at V and 12 bases at J, with 16 bases in the middle. The CDR3 loop spans 11 amino acids. The CDR3 here is CASGVGASNTF. The CDR3 DNA reads as TGTGCCAGTGGGGTGGGAGCTTCGAACACCTTC.

The table lists this clonotype with a few counts. This chain connects TRBV9 to TRBJ1-5; D not resolved. The CDR3 consists of 15 residues. Germline V gene data show CDR1 as SGDLS and CDR2 as YYNGEE. Trimming removed 4 bases from V and 5 bases from J, with 16 bases in between. CDR3 loop: CASSPAGLVHQPQHF. CDR3 DNA: TGTGCCAGCAGCCCGGCCGGACTGGTCCATCAGCCCCAGCATTTT.

This clonotype has only a few counts. The chain joins TRBV4-1 to TRBJ2-7; no firm D call. This CDR3 spans 14 amino acids. V was trimmed by 2 bases and J by 2 bases, leaving 10 bases between them. Germline V gives CDR1 MGHRA, CDR2 YSYEKL. CDR3 nucleotides: TGCGCCAGCAGCCAACGAGACGGGCCCTACGAGCAGTACTTC. Protein sequence: CASSQRDGPYEQYF.

This sequence joins TRBV27 and TRBJ2-7; 9 bases line up with TRBD1. This CDR3 comprises 18 residues. Germline loops: CDR1 MNHEY, CDR2 SMNVEV (reference sequence). Trimming at V came to 4 bases and at J to 4 bases, leaving 17 bases not matched to a gene. This CDR3 is CASSSTRQGVLGHYEQYF. The CDR3 nucleotides are TGTGCCAGCAGTTCGACGCGACAGGGGGTATTGGGCCATTACGAGCAGTACTTC.

At least ten counts were recorded for this clonotype. This chain links TRBV7-9 with TRBJ2-2; tentatively, D is TRBD2 (6 bases). Trimming left V 5 bases short and J 5 bases short, with 18 bases between. This CDR3 is 16 amino acids long. Germline lookup yields CDR1 SEHNR and CDR2 FQNEAQ (reference sequence). The DNA of the CDR3 is TGTGCCAGCAGCCCCCCAGGTGGCGGGAAGACCGGGGAGCTGTTTTTT. This translates into CASSPPGGGKTGELFF.

This clonotype was counted at least ten times. The chain uses TRBV28 and TRBJ2-1; D is possibly TRBD2 (6 bases). Trimming took 6 bases from V and 0 from J, leaving 18 bases between them. The germline V gene has CDR1 MDHEN and CDR2 SYDVKM. This CDR3 is built from 17 residues. The CDR3 loop reads CASSHPSRGSSYNEQFF. The DNA of the CDR3 is TGTGCCAGCAGCCACCCCTCACGGGGGAGCTCCTACAATGAGCAGTTCTTC.

This clonotype was seen many times. The gene calls are TRBV27 and TRBJ2-5; 9 nucleotides match TRBD2. V lost 5 bases to trimming and J lost 5 bases; unmatched junction nucleotides: 12. The CDR3 extends over 16 amino acids. CDR1 MNHEY and CDR2 SMNVEV come from the germline V gene (reference sequence). CDR3 protein: CASSPSSAGGGETQYF. In nucleotides, the CDR3 is TGTGCCAGCAGTCCCTCGTCAGCGGGAGGTGGGGAGACCCAGTACTTC.

V and J are TRBV27 and TRBJ2-7; a weak D match, TRBD2 (6 bases). The CDR3 has 14 amino acids. The germline gives CDR1 MNHEY, CDR2 SMNVEV (reference sequence). The ends were cut back, 2 bases at V and 4 bases at J, with 12 bases in the middle. CDR3 amino acids: CASSLRLASYEQYF. The CDR3 DNA sequence: TGTGCCAGCAGTTTACGGCTAGCGTCATACGAGCAGTACTTC.

This clonotype has at least ten counts. The DNA for the CDR3 is TGTGCCAGCAGCGCCGGGACTAGCGGTACCTACGAGCAGTACTTC. This translates into CASSAGTSGTYEQYF. The chain joins TRBV5-4 to TRBJ2-7; TRBD2 agrees at 11 bases. The germline CDR1 and CDR2 sequences are SGHNT and YYREEE (reference sequence). V was clipped by 4 bases and J by 2 bases; unmatched bases: 5. This CDR3 comprises 15 residues.

The genes are TRBV29-1 and TRBJ1-2; TRBD1 aligns across 9 bases. The CDR3 has 13 amino acids. The germline V gene has CDR1 SQVTM and CDR2 ANQGSEA. V shed 6 bases and J 3 bases; nucleotides not matched to a gene: 5. CDR3 coding DNA: TGCAGCGTCACAGGGGGCGCGGACTATGGCTACACCTTC. This encodes CSVTGGADYGYTF.

The chain joins TRBV16 to TRBJ1-5; D not certain. The CDR3 is 17 amino acids. CDR1 KGHSY and CDR2 FQNENV come from the germline V gene. Trimming left V 2 bases short and J 0 bases short, with 14 bases between. CDR3 in amino acids: CASSQIRGLNSNQPQHF. The CDR3 DNA is TGTGCCAGCAGCCAAATCCGGGGATTGAATAGCAATCAGCCCCAGCATTTT.